This TCR beta chain came from a study of early T cells in non-severe SARS-CoV-2 infection. The study's findings and limits: The VDJdb matching leaned toward anti-spike CD8 responses and overlooked private and CD4 specificities.

The junction had 4 bases not matched to a gene; V was cut back by 0 bases and J by 1 base. Germline CDR1 and CDR2: MNHNY and SVGAGI (reference sequence). This CDR3 comprises 17 residues. Tagging with unique molecular identifiers was applied to individual cDNA molecules. MiXCR, applied by TCRdb to the 5' RACE reads, yields one record per CDR3 protein. The sample includes around 82,000 distinct CDR3 sequences, about 15% of them seen just once. This clonotype was counted between two and nine times. Its antigen is still unknown. This clonotype originated in an adult who was a healthcare worker with PCR-confirmed SARS-CoV-2 infection or an uninfected control (not recorded which). This chain connects TRBV6-6 to TRBJ2-3, with TRBD2 identical over 10 bases. The sample was whole blood. The CDR3 DNA follows: TGTGCCAGCAGTTACTCGACTCTAGCGGGGGGCACAGATACGCAGTATTTT. Protein sequence: CASSYSTLAGGTDTQYF.